This T cell receptor (beta chain) was recorded in a study of blood T cell repertoires in COVID-19. TCRdb keeps only in-frame clones here, not all; method: immunoSEQ multiplex PCR. The sample lists 95,000 to 150,000 clones; less than 90% were seen once. V shed 3 bases and J shed 3 bases, with 11 bases lying between them. From germline, CDR1 is KGHSH and CDR2 LQKENI. The CDR3 runs to 14 residues. The chain is built from TRBV18 and TRBJ1-2; TRBD1 might be the D (6 bases). This TCR was recovered from a woman aged 25-40 years who had recovered from COVID-19. The sample was PBMCs or T cells enriched from blood (not recorded which). CDR3 coding DNA: TGTGCCAGCTCACCGGCCAGGGGATACTATGGCTACACCTTC. Its protein is CASSPARGYYGYTF.